These 3 T cell receptor beta chains were all obtained from the same sample, sequenced in a study of regulatory T cells in long-lasting Graves disease. Time point here: newly diagnosed GD, antithyroid drugs for less than 3 months. RNA extracted from PBMCs served as the sequencing template. CDR3 regions were amplified by Arm-PCR using iRepertoire HTBI primers to build TCR beta libraries. TCRdb recomputed calls from the multiplex PCR reads with MiXCR, one row per CDR3 protein. This sample has 350,000 to 400,000 distinct CDR3 sequences, with roughly a sixth found just once. The sequencing here drew on peripheral blood mononuclear cells (PBMCs), taken at new diagnosis, from a patient treated with antithyroid drugs. The receptors stem from a female donor with Graves disease.

Many counts were recorded for this clonotype. The chain couples TRBV20-1 to TRBJ2-3; 7 bases line up with TRBD2. V lost 6 bases to trimming and J lost 2 bases; unmatched junction nucleotides: 8. Per germline, CDR1 DFQATT and CDR2 SNEGSKA (reference sequence). The CDR3 sequence is 14 residues long. As DNA, the CDR3 is TGCAGTGCAACGGGACGGGGGGACACAGATACGCAGTATTTT. It encodes CSATGRGDTDTQYF.

This clonotype was counted ten times or more. The CDR3 region is CASSFDPSGYTF. CDR3 bases: TGTGCCAGCAGCTTTGATCCCTCGGGCTACACCTTC. This chain uses TRBV13 with TRBJ1-2; D call uncertain. Trimming left V 3 bases short and J 8 bases short, with 10 bases between. This CDR3 has 12 amino acids. Germline values: CDR1 PRHDT, CDR2 FYEKMQ (reference sequence).

This chain uses TRBV20-1 with TRBJ1-3; the D is unclear. Trimming removed 1 base at V and 3 bases at J, with 13 bases between. The CDR3 totals 15 residues. The V gene's germline CDR1 is DFQATT and CDR2 SNEGSKA (reference sequence). CDR3 protein: CSARGLGWSGNTIYF. The CDR3 nucleotides read TGCAGTGCTAGAGGGTTAGGGTGGAGTGGAAACACCATATATTTT.